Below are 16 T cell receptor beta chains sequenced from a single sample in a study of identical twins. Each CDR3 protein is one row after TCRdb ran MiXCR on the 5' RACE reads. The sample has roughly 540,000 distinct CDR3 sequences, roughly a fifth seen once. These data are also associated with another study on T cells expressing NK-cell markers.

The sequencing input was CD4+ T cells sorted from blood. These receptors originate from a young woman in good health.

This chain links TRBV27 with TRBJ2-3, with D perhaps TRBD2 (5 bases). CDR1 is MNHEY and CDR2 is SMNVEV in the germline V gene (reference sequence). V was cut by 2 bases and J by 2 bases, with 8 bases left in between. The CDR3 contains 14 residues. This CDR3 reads CASSLTRATDTQYF. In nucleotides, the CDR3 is TGTGCCAGCAGTTTAACTAGGGCCACAGATACGCAGTATTTT.

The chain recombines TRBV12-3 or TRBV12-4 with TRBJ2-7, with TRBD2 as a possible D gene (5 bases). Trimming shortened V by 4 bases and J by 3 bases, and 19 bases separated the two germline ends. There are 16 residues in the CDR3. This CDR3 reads CASSWHSWGVNYEQYF. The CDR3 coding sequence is TGTGCCAGCAGTTGGCACTCTTGGGGAGTAAACTACGAGCAGTACTTC.

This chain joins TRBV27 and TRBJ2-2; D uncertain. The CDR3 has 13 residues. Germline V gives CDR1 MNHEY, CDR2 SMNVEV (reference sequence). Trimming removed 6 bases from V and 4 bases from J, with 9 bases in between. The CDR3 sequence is CASSPRATGELFF. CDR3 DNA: TGTGCCAGCAGCCCTCGGGCCACCGGGGAGCTGTTTTTT.

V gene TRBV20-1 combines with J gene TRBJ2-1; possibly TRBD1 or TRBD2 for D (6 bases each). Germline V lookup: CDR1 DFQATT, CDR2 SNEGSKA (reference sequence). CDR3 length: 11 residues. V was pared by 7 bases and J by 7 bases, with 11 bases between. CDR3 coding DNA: TGCAGTGGTAGGGGGGCGAATGAGCAGTTCTTC. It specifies CSGRGANEQFF.

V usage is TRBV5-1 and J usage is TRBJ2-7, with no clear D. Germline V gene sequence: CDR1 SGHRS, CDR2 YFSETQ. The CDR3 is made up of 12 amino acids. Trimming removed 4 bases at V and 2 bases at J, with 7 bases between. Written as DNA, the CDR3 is TGCGCCAGCAGCGAGAGACCCTACGAGCAGTACTTC. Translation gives CASSERPYEQYF.

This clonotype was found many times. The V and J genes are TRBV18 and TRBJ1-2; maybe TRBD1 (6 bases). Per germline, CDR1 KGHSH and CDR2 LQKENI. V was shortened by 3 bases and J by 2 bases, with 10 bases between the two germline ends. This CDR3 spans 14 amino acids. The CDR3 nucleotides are TGTGCCAGCTCACCCTGGACAGCGAACTATGGCTACACCTTC. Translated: CASSPWTANYGYTF.

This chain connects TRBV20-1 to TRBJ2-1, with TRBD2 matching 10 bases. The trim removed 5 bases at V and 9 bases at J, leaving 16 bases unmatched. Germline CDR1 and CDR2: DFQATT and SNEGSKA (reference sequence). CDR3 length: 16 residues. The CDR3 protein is CSAPFSEREGRGEQFF. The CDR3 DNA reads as TGCAGTGCTCCCTTCAGTGAGCGGGAGGGCCGGGGTGAGCAGTTCTTC.

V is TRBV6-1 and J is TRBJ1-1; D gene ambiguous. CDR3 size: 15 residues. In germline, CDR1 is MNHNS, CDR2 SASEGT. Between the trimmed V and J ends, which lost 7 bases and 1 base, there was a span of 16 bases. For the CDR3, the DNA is TGTGCCAGCATCCCCGGAGGGTCAGGGAACACTGAAGCTTTCTTT. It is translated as CASIPGGSGNTEAFF.

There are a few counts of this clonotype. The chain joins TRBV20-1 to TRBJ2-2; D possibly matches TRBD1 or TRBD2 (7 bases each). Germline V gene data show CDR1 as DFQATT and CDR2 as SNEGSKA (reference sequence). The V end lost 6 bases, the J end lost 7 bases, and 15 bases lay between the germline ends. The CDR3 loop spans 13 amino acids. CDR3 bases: TGCAGTGCGAAGGGGGGGACAGACGGGGAGCTGTTTTTT. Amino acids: CSAKGGTDGELFF.

The CDR3 region is CSASPSSGRPDTQYF. The CDR3 bases are TGCAGTGCTAGCCCCTCTAGCGGGAGGCCAGATACGCAGTATTTT. This sequence joins TRBV20-1 and TRBJ2-3; 11 bases are a match to TRBD2. The germline V gene has CDR1 DFQATT and CDR2 SNEGSKA (reference sequence). CDR3 length equals 15 residues. Trimming cost V 3 bases and J 4 bases; bases outside gene matches: 6.

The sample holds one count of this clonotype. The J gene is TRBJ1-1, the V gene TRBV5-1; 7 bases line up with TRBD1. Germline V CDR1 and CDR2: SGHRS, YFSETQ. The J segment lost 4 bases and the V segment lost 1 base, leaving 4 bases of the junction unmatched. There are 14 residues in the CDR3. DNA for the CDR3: TGCGCCAGCAGCTTGAAGAGGGGGCCCACTGAAGCTTTCTTT. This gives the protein CASSLKRGPTEAFF. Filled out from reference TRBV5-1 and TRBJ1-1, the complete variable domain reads KAGVTQTPRYLIKTRGQQVTLSCSPISGHRSVSWYQQTPGQGLQFLFEYFSETQRNKGNFPGRFSGRQFSNSRSEMNVSTLELGDSALYLCASSLKRGPTEAFFGQGTRLTVV.

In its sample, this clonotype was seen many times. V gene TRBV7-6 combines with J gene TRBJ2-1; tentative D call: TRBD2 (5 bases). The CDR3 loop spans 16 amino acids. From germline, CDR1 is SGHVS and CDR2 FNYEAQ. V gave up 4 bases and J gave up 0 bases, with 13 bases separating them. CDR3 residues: CASSSGLDSSYNEQFF. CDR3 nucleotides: TGTGCCAGCAGCTCCGGACTTGATAGCTCCTACAATGAGCAGTTCTTC.

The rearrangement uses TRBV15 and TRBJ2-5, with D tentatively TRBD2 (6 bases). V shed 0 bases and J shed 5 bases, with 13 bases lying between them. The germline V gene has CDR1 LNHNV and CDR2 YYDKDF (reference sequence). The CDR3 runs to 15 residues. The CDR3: CATSRDRGKVETQYF. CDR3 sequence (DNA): TGTGCCACCAGCAGAGATCGGGGGAAGGTGGAGACCCAGTACTTC.

CDR3 DNA sequence: TGTGCCACCAGTGGCGGGTGGACGGAGGAGAATCAGCCCCAGCATTTT. This codes for CATSGGWTEENQPQHF. The chain recombines TRBV24-1 with TRBJ1-5; D ambiguous. The CDR3 is 16 residues long. The ends were cut back, 5 bases at V and 4 bases at J, with 17 bases in the middle. Germline CDR1 reads KGHDR; CDR2 reads SFDVKD.

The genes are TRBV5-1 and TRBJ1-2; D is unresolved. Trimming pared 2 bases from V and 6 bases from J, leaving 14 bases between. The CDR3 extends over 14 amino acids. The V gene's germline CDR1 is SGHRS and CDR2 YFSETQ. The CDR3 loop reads CASSLFARDNGYTF. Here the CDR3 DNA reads TGCGCCAGCAGCTTATTCGCTCGGGATAATGGCTACACCTTC.

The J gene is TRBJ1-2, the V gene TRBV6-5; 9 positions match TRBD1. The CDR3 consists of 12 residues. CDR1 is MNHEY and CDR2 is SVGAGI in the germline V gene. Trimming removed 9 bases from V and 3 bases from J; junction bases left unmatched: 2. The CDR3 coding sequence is TGTGCCAGTTGGACAGGGGACTATGGCTACACCTTC. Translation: CASWTGDYGYTF.